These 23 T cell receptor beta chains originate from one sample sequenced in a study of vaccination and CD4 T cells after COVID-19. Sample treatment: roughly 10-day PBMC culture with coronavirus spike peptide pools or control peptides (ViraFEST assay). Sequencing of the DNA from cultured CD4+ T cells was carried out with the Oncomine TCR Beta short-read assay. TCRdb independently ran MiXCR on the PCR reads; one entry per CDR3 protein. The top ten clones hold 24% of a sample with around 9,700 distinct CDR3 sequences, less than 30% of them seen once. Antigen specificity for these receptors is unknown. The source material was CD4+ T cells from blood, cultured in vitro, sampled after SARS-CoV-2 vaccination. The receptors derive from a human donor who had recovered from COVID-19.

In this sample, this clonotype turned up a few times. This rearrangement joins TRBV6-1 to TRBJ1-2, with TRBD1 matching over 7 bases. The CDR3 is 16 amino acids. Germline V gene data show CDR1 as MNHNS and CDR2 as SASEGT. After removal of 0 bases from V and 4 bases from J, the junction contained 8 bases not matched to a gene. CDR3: CASSEAAGTVLYGYTF. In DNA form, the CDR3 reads TGTGCCAGCAGTGAAGCGGCCGGGACAGTACTCTATGGCTACACCTTC.

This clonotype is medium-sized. The DNA of the CDR3 is TGTGCCAGCAGCTTAGGTCGGGGAGGGGAGACCCAGTACTTC. This codes for CASSLGRGGETQYF. The V gene is TRBV7-9, the J gene TRBJ2-5, with 7 positions matching TRBD2. Per germline, CDR1 SEHNR and CDR2 FQNEAQ (reference sequence). With V trimmed by 1 base and J by 5 bases, 4 bases remained unmatched. The CDR3 loop spans 14 amino acids. Supplemented by reference TRBV7-9 and TRBJ2-5, the full variable domain reads DTGVSQNPRHKITKRGQNVTFRCDPISEHNRLYWYRQTLGQGPEFLTYFQNEAQLEKSRLLSDRFSAERPKGSFSTLEIQRTEQGDSAMYLCASSLGRGGETQYFGPGTRLLVL.

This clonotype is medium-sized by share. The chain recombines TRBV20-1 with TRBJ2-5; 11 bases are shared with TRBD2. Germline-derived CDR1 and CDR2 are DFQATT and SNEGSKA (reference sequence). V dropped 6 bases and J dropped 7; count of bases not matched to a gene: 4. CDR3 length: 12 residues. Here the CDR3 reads CSATSGVGTQYF. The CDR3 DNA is TGCAGTGCGACTAGCGGGGTAGGGACCCAGTACTTC.

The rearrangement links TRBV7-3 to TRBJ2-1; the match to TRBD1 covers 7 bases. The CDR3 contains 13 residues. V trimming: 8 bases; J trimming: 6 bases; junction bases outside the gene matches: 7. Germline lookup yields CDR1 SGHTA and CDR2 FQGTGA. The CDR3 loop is CASGIYRGNEQFF. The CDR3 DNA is TGTGCCAGCGGCATCTACAGGGGCAATGAGCAGTTCTTC.

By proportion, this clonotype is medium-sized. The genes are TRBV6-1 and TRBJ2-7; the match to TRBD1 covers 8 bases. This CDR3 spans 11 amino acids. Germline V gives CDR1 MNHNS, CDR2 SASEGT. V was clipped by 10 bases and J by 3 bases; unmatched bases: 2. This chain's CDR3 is CATRGLYEQYF. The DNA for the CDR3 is TGTGCCACCAGGGGGCTCTACGAGCAGTACTTC.

The CDR3 spells CASRAGGAGNYEQYF. DNA for the CDR3: TGTGCCAGCAGGGCAGGGGGGGCCGGAAACTACGAGCAGTACTTC. J is TRBJ2-7 and V is TRBV28, with D possibly being TRBD1 or TRBD2 (7 bases each). Per the germline V gene, CDR1 is MDHEN and CDR2 is SYDVKM. The CDR3 runs 15 residues. Trimming pared 6 bases from V and 3 bases from J, leaving 18 bases between.

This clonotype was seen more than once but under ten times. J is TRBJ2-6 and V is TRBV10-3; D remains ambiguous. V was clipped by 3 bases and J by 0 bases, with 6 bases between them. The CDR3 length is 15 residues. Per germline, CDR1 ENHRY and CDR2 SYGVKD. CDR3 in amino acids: CAISEGPSGANVLTF. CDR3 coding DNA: TGTGCCATCAGTGAAGGGCCCTCTGGGGCCAACGTCCTGACTTTC.

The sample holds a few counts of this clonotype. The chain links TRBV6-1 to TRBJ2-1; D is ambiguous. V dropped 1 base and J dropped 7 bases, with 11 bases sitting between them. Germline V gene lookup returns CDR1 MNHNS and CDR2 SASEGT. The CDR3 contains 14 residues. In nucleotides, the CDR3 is TGTGCCAGCAGTGAAGTAGGCCCCAGTAATGAGCAGTTCTTC. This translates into CASSEVGPSNEQFF.

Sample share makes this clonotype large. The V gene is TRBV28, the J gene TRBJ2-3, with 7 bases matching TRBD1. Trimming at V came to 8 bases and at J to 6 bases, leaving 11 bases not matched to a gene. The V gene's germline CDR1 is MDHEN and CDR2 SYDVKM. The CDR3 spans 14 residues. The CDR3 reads CASDRAGGMDTQYF. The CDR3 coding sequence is TGTGCCAGCGACAGGGCAGGGGGTATGGATACGCAGTATTTT.

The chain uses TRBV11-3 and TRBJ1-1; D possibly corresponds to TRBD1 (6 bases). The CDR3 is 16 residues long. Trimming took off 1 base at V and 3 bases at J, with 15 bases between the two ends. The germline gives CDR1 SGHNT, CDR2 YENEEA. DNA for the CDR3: TGTGCCAGCAGCTTAGGAGATTGGGGGGCCGACACTGAAGCTTTCTTT. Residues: CASSLGDWGADTEAFF.

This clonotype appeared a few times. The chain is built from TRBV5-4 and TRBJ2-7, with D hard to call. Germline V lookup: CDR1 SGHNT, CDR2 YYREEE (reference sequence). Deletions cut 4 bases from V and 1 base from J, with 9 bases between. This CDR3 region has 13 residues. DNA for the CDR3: TGTGCCAGCAGCCCTGGACCATCCTACGAGCAGTACTTC. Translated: CASSPGPSYEQYF.

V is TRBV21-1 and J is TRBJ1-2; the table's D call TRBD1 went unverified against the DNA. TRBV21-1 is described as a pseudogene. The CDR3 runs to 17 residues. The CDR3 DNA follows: TGTGCCAGCAGCAAATACCCCTGGGGGGATCGGGTATATGGCTACACCTTC. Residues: CASSKYPWGDRVYGYTF.

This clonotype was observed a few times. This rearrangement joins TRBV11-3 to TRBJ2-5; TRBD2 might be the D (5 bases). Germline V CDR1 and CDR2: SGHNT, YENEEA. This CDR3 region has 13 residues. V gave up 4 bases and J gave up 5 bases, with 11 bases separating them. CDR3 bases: TGTGCCAGCAGCTCTGCCCCGGGGGAGACCCAGTACTTC. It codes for CASSSAPGETQYF.

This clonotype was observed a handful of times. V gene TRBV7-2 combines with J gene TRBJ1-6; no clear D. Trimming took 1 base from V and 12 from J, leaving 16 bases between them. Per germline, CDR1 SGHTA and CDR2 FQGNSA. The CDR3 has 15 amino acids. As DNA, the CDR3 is TGTGCCAGCAGCTTAGTTGAGACTCAGAGGAGACCCCTCCACTTT. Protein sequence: CASSLVETQRRPLHF.

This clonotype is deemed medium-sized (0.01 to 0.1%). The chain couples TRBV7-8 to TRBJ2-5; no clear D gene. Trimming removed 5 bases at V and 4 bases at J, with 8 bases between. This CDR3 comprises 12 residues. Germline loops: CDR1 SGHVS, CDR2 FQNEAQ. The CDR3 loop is CASSTRTETQYF. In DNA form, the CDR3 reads TGTGCCAGCAGCACCAGGACAGAGACCCAGTACTTC.

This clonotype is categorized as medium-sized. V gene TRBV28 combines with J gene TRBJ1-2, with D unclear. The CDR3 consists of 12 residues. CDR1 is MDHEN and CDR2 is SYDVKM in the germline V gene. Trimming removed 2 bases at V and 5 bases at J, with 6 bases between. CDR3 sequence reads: CASSLRMYGYTF. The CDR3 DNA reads TGTGCCAGCAGTTTACGGATGTATGGCTACACCTTC.

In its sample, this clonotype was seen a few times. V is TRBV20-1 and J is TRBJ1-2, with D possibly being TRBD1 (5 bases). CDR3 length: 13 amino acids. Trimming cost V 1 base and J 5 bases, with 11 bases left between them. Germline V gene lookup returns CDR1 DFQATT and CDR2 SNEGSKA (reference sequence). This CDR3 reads CSARVGRAYGYTF. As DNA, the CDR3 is TGCAGTGCTAGAGTTGGCAGGGCATATGGCTACACCTTC.

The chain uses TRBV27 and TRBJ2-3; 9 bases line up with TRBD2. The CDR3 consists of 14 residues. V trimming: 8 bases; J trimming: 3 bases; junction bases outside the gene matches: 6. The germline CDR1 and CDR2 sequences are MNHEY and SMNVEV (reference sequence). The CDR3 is CASGRGGPTDTQYF. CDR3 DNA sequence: TGTGCCAGCGGGCGGGGGGGCCCTACAGATACGCAGTATTTT.

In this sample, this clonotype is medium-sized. The CDR3 loop is CSASWGQQEETQYF. The CDR3 nucleotides read TGCAGTGCTTCATGGGGACAGCAAGAAGAGACCCAGTACTTC. J is TRBJ2-5 and V is TRBV20-1; TRBD1 matches 7 bases. CDR1 and CDR2 (germline): DFQATT, SNEGSKA (reference sequence). The length of the CDR3 is 14 residues. J was trimmed by 3 bases and V by 5 bases; bases with no gene match: 9.

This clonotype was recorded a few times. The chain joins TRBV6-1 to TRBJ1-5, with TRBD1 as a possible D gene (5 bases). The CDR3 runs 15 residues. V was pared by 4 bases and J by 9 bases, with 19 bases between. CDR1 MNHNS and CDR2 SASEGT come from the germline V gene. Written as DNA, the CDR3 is TGTGCCAGCAGTGTGGGCAGTAGGAGGGACGGGCCCCAGCATTTT. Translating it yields CASSVGSRRDGPQHF.

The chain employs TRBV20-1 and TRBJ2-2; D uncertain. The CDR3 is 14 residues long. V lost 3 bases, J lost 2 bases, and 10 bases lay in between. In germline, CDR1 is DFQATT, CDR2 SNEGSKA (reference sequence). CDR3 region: CSARSGVNTGELFF. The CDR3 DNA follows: TGCAGTGCTAGGTCAGGTGTTAACACCGGGGAGCTGTTTTTT.

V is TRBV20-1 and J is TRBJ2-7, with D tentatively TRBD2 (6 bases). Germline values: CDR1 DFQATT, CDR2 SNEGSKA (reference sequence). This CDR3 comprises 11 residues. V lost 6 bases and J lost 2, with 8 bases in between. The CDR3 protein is CSAGGTYEQYF. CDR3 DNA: TGCAGTGCCGGGGGAACCTACGAGCAGTACTTC.

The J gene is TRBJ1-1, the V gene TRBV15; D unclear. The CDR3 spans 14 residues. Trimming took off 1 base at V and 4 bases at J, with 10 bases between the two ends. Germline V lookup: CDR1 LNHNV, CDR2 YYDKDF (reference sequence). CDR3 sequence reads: CATSRVTPGTEAFF. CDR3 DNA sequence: TGTGCCACCAGCAGAGTGACCCCCGGCACTGAAGCTTTCTTT.